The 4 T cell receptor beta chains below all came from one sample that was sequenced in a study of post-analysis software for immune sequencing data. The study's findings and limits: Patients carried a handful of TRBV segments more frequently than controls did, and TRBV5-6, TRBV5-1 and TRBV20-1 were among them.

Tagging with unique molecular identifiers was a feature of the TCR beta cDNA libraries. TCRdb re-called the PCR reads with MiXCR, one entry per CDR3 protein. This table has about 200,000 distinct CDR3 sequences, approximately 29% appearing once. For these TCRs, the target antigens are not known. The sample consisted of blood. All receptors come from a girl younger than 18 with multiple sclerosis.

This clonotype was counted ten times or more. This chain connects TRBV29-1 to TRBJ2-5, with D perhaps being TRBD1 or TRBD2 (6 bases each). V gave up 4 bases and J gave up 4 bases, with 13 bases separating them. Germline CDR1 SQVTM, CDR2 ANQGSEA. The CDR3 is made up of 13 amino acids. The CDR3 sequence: CSVVSGGRETQYF. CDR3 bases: TGCAGCGTTGTTTCCGGGGGCAGAGAGACCCAGTACTTC.

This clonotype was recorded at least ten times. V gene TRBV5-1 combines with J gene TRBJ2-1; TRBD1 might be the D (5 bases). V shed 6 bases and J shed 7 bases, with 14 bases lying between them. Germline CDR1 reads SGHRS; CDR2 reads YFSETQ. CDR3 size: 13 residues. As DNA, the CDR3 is TGCGCCAGCACCGCCAGGGTTGGGAATGAGCAGTTCTTC. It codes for CASTARVGNEQFF.

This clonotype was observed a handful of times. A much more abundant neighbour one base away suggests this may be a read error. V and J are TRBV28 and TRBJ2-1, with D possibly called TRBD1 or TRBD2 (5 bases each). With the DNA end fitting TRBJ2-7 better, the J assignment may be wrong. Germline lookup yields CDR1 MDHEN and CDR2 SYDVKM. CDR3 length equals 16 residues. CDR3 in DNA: TGTGCCAGCACACCAGGGTACGGGGTCCGCTACAATGAGCAGTACTTC. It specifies CASTPGYGVRYNEQYF.

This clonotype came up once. The CDR3 loop is CASSSFPGQGRGLDGYTF. In nucleotides, the CDR3 is TGTGCCAGCAGTTCTTTCCCGGGACAGGGAAGGGGGTTAGATGGCTACACCTTC. The chain employs TRBV12-3 or TRBV12-4 and TRBJ1-2; TRBD1 matches 9 bases. CDR3 length equals 18 residues. The junction had 18 bases not matched to a gene; V was cut back by 4 bases and J by 6 bases.